Presented here are 13 T cell receptor beta chains from one specimen sequenced in a study of T-cell memory formation after mild COVID-19. TCRdb fed the 5' RACE reads into MiXCR, producing one record per CDR3 protein. The table has 250,000 to 350,000 distinct CDR3 sequences, roughly an eighth seen once. The sample consisted of PBMCs or a T cell subset sorted from them (not recorded which). The receptors come from a man between 18 and 29 years old who had mild COVID-19 (a few samples of this study predate the infection). Cell type and time point are not known.

This clonotype was seen only a few times. A junction end diverges from the germline sequence, so it may reflect a read error. The V gene is TRBV10-3, the J gene TRBJ2-7; D not certain. CDR1 ENHRY and CDR2 SYGVKD come from the germline V gene. The CDR3 is 14 residues long. The DNA of the CDR3 is TGTGCCATCAGTCCCCGACTCGGCTCCGACGAGCAGTACTTC. Translating gives CAISPRLGSDEQYF.

The sample holds many counts of this clonotype. The rearrangement uses TRBV4-2 and TRBJ2-1, with 7 bases identical to TRBD2. Germline CDR1 is LGHNA and CDR2 is YNFKEQ. The CDR3 contains 15 residues. Trimming removed 1 base from V and 9 bases from J; junction bases left unmatched: 9. For the CDR3, the DNA is TGTGCCAGCAGCCAAGGGCAGGGAGGGATAAGTGAGCAGTTCTTC. Amino acids: CASSQGQGGISEQFF.

V usage is TRBV29-1 and J usage is TRBJ2-1; D not resolved. V lost 6 bases and J lost 0, with 9 bases in between. Germline lookup yields CDR1 SQVTM and CDR2 ANQGSEA. The CDR3 runs 13 residues. The CDR3 DNA follows: TGCAGCGTCGGACGCGGCTCCTACAATGAGCAGTTCTTC. The encoded protein is CSVGRGSYNEQFF.

This clonotype was seen many times. The V and J genes are TRBV25-1 and TRBJ2-3; 15 bases agree with TRBD2. Per the germline V gene, CDR1 is MGHDK and CDR2 is SYGVNS. The CDR3 has 16 residues. J was trimmed by 6 bases and V by 4 bases; bases with no gene match: 5. CDR3 DNA sequence: TGTGCCAGCAGTGGGACTAGCGGGGGGGCCTTGGATACGCAGTATTTT. Protein sequence: CASSGTSGGALDTQYF.

The table lists this clonotype with many counts. The chain couples TRBV27 to TRBJ2-1; D perhaps matches TRBD1 (6 bases). The length of the CDR3 is 14 residues. V was trimmed by 5 bases and J by 6 bases, leaving 14 bases between them. The germline V gene encodes CDR1 MNHEY and CDR2 SMNVEV (reference sequence). Here the CDR3 DNA reads TGTGCCAGCAGTCAGGGGAGTAGAGTCAATGAGCAGTTCTTC. Residues: CASSQGSRVNEQFF.

V usage is TRBV5-1 and J usage is TRBJ1-2, with 11 bases that match TRBD1. V lost 2 bases, J lost 4 bases, and 7 bases stayed unmatched. Per the germline V gene, CDR1 is SGHRS and CDR2 is YFSETQ. This CDR3 has 16 amino acids. The CDR3 coding sequence is TGCGCCAGCAGCTTCTGGGGACAGGGGGATAGCTATGGCTACACCTTC. As protein: CASSFWGQGDSYGYTF.

This clonotype turned up a few times. This sequence joins TRBV7-9 and TRBJ1-6, with D maybe TRBD1 (5 bases). The CDR3 is made up of 17 amino acids. CDR1 is SEHNR, CDR2 FQNEAQ, per germline (reference sequence). V shed 0 bases and J shed 6 bases, with 15 bases lying between them. The CDR3 sequence is CASSLASTGRANSPLHF. The CDR3 bases are TGTGCCAGCAGCTTAGCAAGTACGGGCAGGGCTAATTCACCCCTCCACTTT.

Only one count was recorded for this clonotype. The chain joins TRBV29-1 to TRBJ1-2, with TRBD1 identical over 9 bases. With 3 bases clipped from V and 2 bases from J, the junction kept 7 bases outside the gene matches. CDR1 and CDR2 from the germline V gene are SQVTM and ANQGSEA. The CDR3 contains 15 residues. The CDR3, as DNA: TGCAGCGTTGATGGGGCGGACAGGGGAAACTATGGCTACACCTTC. It codes for CSVDGADRGNYGYTF.

This clonotype was detected only a few times. The J gene is TRBJ1-5, the V gene TRBV5-1, with TRBD1 matching over 7 bases. In germline, CDR1 is SGHRS, CDR2 YFSETQ. Germline trimming cut 7 bases from V and 5 bases from J; bases unmatched to any gene: 18. The CDR3 is made up of 17 amino acids. CDR3 sequence (DNA): TGCGCCAGCGGGGGGGATGGGGGACAGCTATCCCATCAGCCCCAGCATTTT. Translated: CASGGDGGQLSHQPQHF.

This clonotype was found a few times. The chain links TRBV7-9 to TRBJ2-7, with 11 bases fitting TRBD2. The V gene's germline CDR1 is SEHNR and CDR2 FQNEAQ (reference sequence). The junction had 11 bases not matched to a gene; V was cut back by 5 bases and J by 5 bases. This CDR3 has 16 residues. The CDR3 DNA reads TGTGCCAGCAGCAGCCAGGGTGGACTAGCGGGTGACGAGCAGTACTTC. This gives the protein CASSSQGGLAGDEQYF.

This clonotype has more than one count but fewer than ten. V is TRBV29-1 and J is TRBJ2-5; 8 positions match TRBD1. J lost 7 bases, V lost 6 bases, and 7 bases had no gene match. The CDR3 sequence is 12 residues long. In germline, CDR1 is SQVTM, CDR2 ANQGSEA. The CDR3 loop is CSVDRDLATQYF. The CDR3 bases are TGCAGCGTGGACAGGGATCTGGCGACCCAGTACTTC.

This clonotype was detected only a few times. The chain employs TRBV6-5 and TRBJ1-2; 8 nucleotides match TRBD1. Trimming removed 2 bases from V and 4 bases from J; junction bases left unmatched: 6. The CDR3 is 15 amino acids. CDR1 MNHEY and CDR2 SVGAGI come from the germline V gene. CDR3: CASSYGTGSTYGYTF. CDR3 in DNA: TGTGCCAGCAGTTACGGGACAGGTTCAACCTATGGCTACACCTTC.

A few counts support this clonotype. The rearrangement joins TRBV4-1 to TRBJ2-2; D might be TRBD1 (7 bases). This CDR3 spans 17 amino acids. Germline V gives CDR1 MGHRA, CDR2 YSYEKL. V gave up 1 base and J gave up 9 bases, with 21 bases separating them. Written as DNA, the CDR3 is TGCGCCAGCAGCCAAGCCCTCGCAGGGGGGTCCGGGAGGGAGCTGTTTTTT. Amino acids: CASSQALAGGSGRELFF.